The rows below give T cell receptor beta chains drawn from one sample of a study of T cell repertoires in cytomegalovirus infection. Each CDR3 protein gets one entry after TCRdb re-called the reads with MiXCR. The table records some 800,000 distinct CDR3 sequences, about 33% of them present only once. Their antigen targets remain unknown. The sequencing used cultured CD8+ T cells from PBMCs, collected from culture after CMV antigen stimulation. Receptors originate from a human donor in good health (CMV status not recorded). Some clones in this sample may be carry-over from other donors' samples. Both conserved end residues are part of each CDR3. The D gene is left open where the match is weak. The size of a clone is reported for some rows only, either as once, few or many, or as a class for expanded clones.

J: TRBJ1-2
V: TRBV19
D: TRBD1
length: 12
size: -
CDR3: CASRDRAHGYTF
DNA: TGTGCCAGTAGAGACAGGGCCCATGGCTACACCTTC

J: TRBJ2-5
V: TRBV7-6
D: -
length: 17
size: -
CDR3: CASSDRLAVDFEETQYF
DNA: TGTGCCAGCAGCGACCGTTTAGCGGTAGATTTCGAGGAGACCCAGTACTTC

J: TRBJ1-3
V: TRBV7-2
D: -
length: 17
size: -
CDR3: CASSLDSNTGPGNTIYF
DNA: TGTGCCAGCAGCTTAGACTCCAATACAGGGCCTGGAAACACCATATATTTT

J: TRBJ2-2
V: TRBV9
D: -
length: 16
size: few
CDR3: CASSGAPIGPAGELFF
DNA: TGTGCCAGCAGCGGGGCCCCTATTGGGCCAGCCGGGGAGCTGTTTTTT

J: TRBJ1-2
V: TRBV7-6
D: -
length: 15
size: few
CDR3: CASSFTGLGGYGYTF
DNA: TGTGCCAGCAGTTTTACAGGGTTAGGAGGCTATGGCTACACCTTC

J: TRBJ2-5
V: TRBV3-1
D: -
length: 16
size: -
CDR3: CASSQVDLEPQETQYF
DNA: TGTGCCAGCAGCCAAGTTGATTTGGAGCCACAAGAGACCCAGTACTTC

J: TRBJ2-1
V: TRBV5-4
D: -
length: 13
size: -
CDR3: CASSLKSSGEQFF
DNA: TGTGCCAGCAGCTTGAAGAGTTCAGGCGAGCAGTTCTTC

J: TRBJ1-2
V: TRBV7-9
D: -
length: 10
size: -
CDR3: CAYEEDGYTF
DNA: TGTGCCTACGAAGAGGATGGCTACACCTTC

J: TRBJ2-1
V: TRBV24-1
D: -
length: 16
size: -
CDR3: CATSDSDTITENEQFF
DNA: TGTGCCACCAGTGATTCGGACACCATAACAGAGAATGAGCAGTTCTTC

J: TRBJ1-5
V: TRBV12-3/TRBV12-4
D: TRBD1
length: 18
size: -
CDR3: CASSLRGAGGGSNQSQHF
DNA: TGTGCCAGCAGTTTGCGTGGGGCAGGGGGTGGGAGCAATCAGTCCCAGCATTTT

J: TRBJ1-2
V: TRBV7-9
D: -
length: 15
size: -
CDR3: CASSGIDFLNYGYTF
DNA: TGTGCCAGCAGCGGTATAGATTTCCTTAACTATGGCTACACCTTC

J: TRBJ2-1
V: TRBV7-2
D: -
length: 15
size: many
CDR3: CASSLGGPAYNEQFF
DNA: TGTGCCAGCAGCCTTGGGGGGCCGGCCTACAATGAGCAGTTCTTC

J: TRBJ2-3
V: TRBV20-1
D: TRBD1
length: 15
size: few
CDR3: CSATGTGGATDTQYF
DNA: TGCAGTGCTACCGGAACAGGGGGCGCGACAGATACGCAGTATTTT

J: TRBJ2-1
V: TRBV11-2
D: -
length: 16
size: few
CDR3: CASSLSVPSSYNEQFF
DNA: TGTGCCAGCAGCCTGTCAGTTCCGAGCTCCTACAATGAGCAGTTCTTC

J: TRBJ2-1
V: TRBV12-3/TRBV12-4
D: -
length: 14
size: many
CDR3: CASSLATKYNEQFF
DNA: TGTGCCAGCAGTTTAGCCACCAAGTACAATGAGCAGTTCTTC

J: TRBJ2-1
V: TRBV27
D: -
length: 16
size: -
CDR3: CASSLRAGATYNEQFF
DNA: TGTGCCAGCAGTTTACGGGCGGGGGCTACGTACAATGAGCAGTTCTTC

J: TRBJ2-1
V: TRBV12-3/TRBV12-4
D: TRBD1
length: 19
size: few
CDR3: CASSLRAGGPGGSYNEQFF
DNA: TGTGCCAGCAGTTTGCGGGCAGGGGGCCCGGGCGGCTCCTACAATGAGCAGTTCTTC

J: TRBJ1-5
V: TRBV15
D: TRBD1
length: 14
size: -
CDR3: CATSRDRAVQPQHF
DNA: TGTGCCACCAGCCGGGACAGGGCTGTTCAGCCCCAGCATTTT

J: TRBJ1-1
V: TRBV27
D: -
length: 13
size: few
CDR3: CASSLRTYTEAFF
DNA: TGTGCCAGCAGTTTAAGGACTTACACTGAAGCTTTCTTT

J: TRBJ1-4
V: TRBV7-2
D: -
length: 15
size: few
CDR3: CASSLALGAGEKLFF
DNA: TGTGCCAGCAGCTTAGCGCTTGGGGCGGGCGAAAAACTGTTTTTT

J: TRBJ2-4
V: TRBV7-2
D: -
length: 15
size: few
CDR3: CASSRQELAKNIQYF
DNA: TGTGCCAGCAGCCGACAGGAACTAGCCAAAAACATTCAGTACTTC

J: TRBJ2-1
V: TRBV4-1
D: -
length: 18
size: -
CDR3: CASSQESFEEFPYNEQFF
DNA: TGCGCCAGCAGCCAAGAATCGTTTGAGGAATTTCCCTACAATGAGCAGTTCTTC

J: TRBJ2-7
V: TRBV7-2
D: TRBD1
length: 13
size: few
CDR3: CASSSRQGREQYF
DNA: TGTGCCAGCAGCTCACGACAGGGTCGGGAGCAGTACTTC

J: TRBJ1-6
V: TRBV4-3
D: -
length: 14
size: many
CDR3: CASSQDRDNSPLHF
DNA: TGCGCCAGCAGCCAAGACAGGGACAATTCACCCCTCCACTTT

J: TRBJ1-1
V: TRBV4-1
D: -
length: 15
size: -
CDR3: CASSQDWDKDTEAFF
DNA: TGCGCCAGCAGCCAAGATTGGGATAAGGACACTGAAGCTTTCTTT

J: TRBJ1-5
V: TRBV6-2/TRBV6-3
D: -
length: 14
size: -
CDR3: CASTSRDKNQPQHF
DNA: TGTGCCAGCACCTCCCGGGACAAAAATCAGCCCCAGCATTTT

J: TRBJ2-1
V: TRBV7-6
D: TRBD1
length: 16
size: few
CDR3: CASSPPTGGTGNEQFF
DNA: TGTGCCAGCAGCCCACCGACAGGGGGAACGGGGAATGAGCAGTTCTTC

J: TRBJ1-5
V: TRBV27
D: -
length: 16
size: -
CDR3: CASSFIGGNSNQPQHF
DNA: TGTGCCAGCAGTTTTATTGGGGGAAATAGCAATCAGCCCCAGCATTTT

J: TRBJ2-2
V: TRBV7-9
D: -
length: 15
size: few
CDR3: CASSSPGYDTGELFF
DNA: TGTGCCAGCAGCTCTCCAGGGTACGACACCGGGGAGCTGTTTTTT

J: TRBJ2-2
V: TRBV7-2
D: TRBD2
length: 15
size: few
CDR3: CASSLSGGAVGELFF
DNA: TGTGCCAGCAGCTTAAGCGGGGGGGCCGTCGGGGAGCTGTTTTTT

J: TRBJ2-5
V: TRBV10-2
D: -
length: 11
size: few
CDR3: CASSESSTQYF
DNA: TGCGCCAGCAGTGAGTCGAGTACCCAGTACTTC

J: TRBJ2-1
V: TRBV7-4
D: -
length: 15
size: -
CDR3: CASSLASQTYNEQFF
DNA: TGTGCCAGCAGCTTAGCGAGTCAGACATACAATGAACAGTTCTTC

J: TRBJ2-5
V: TRBV6-1
D: -
length: 13
size: -
CDR3: CASSEGQVETQYF
DNA: TGTGCCAGCAGTGAAGGGCAGGTTGAGACCCAGTACTTC

J: TRBJ1-5
V: TRBV7-9
D: -
length: 15
size: -
CDR3: CASIQSDSLNQPQHF
DNA: TGTGCCAGTATCCAATCCGACAGCCTCAATCAGCCCCAGCATTTT

J: TRBJ1-4
V: TRBV20-1
D: -
length: 16
size: -
CDR3: CSAPMVGRGRNEKLFF
DNA: TGCAGTGCCCCTATGGTGGGGAGGGGCAGGAATGAAAAACTGTTTTTT

J: TRBJ2-3
V: TRBV7-3
D: TRBD2
length: 16
size: many
CDR3: CASSTNGGGYTDTQYF
DNA: TGTGCCAGCAGCACTAACGGCGGGGGGTACACAGATACGCAGTATTTT

J: TRBJ2-1
V: TRBV4-3
D: -
length: 13
size: once
CDR3: CASSQEGLAEQFF
DNA: TGCGCCAGCAGCCAAGAGGGGCTAGCCGAGCAGTTCTTC

J: TRBJ2-2
V: TRBV6-6
D: TRBD2
length: 17
size: -
CDR3: CASSYSSSGDIFGELFF
DNA: TGTGCCAGCAGTTACTCCTCTAGCGGGGACATCTTCGGGGAGCTGTTTTTT

J: TRBJ2-1
V: TRBV19
D: TRBD2
length: 18
size: many
CDR3: CASSTLILAGSSYNEQFF
DNA: TGTGCCAGTAGTACCTTAATCTTAGCGGGAAGCTCCTACAATGAGCAGTTCTTC

J: TRBJ2-1
V: TRBV4-1
D: TRBD2
length: 16
size: few
CDR3: CASSQGGGGIYNEQFF
DNA: TGCGCCAGCAGCCAAGGGGGCGGGGGGATCTACAATGAGCAGTTCTTC

J: TRBJ1-4
V: TRBV27
D: -
length: 14
size: few
CDR3: CASSSLRTNEKLFF
DNA: TGTGCCAGCAGTTCCCTGAGGACTAATGAAAAACTGTTTTTT

J: TRBJ1-4
V: TRBV7-2
D: TRBD1
length: 13
size: -
CDR3: CASSFGQGGKLFF
DNA: TGTGCCAGCAGCTTCGGACAGGGAGGGAAACTGTTTTTT

J: TRBJ2-2
V: TRBV5-6
D: -
length: 14
size: few
CDR3: CASSFIGNTGELFF
DNA: TGTGCCAGCAGCTTTATAGGGAACACCGGGGAGCTGTTTTTT

J: TRBJ1-5
V: TRBV2
D: -
length: 13
size: -
CDR3: CASSDQGHQPQHF
DNA: TGTGCCAGCAGTGATCAGGGGCATCAGCCCCAGCATTTT

J: TRBJ2-7
V: TRBV5-5
D: -
length: 15
size: -
CDR3: CASSLNWAPDYEQYF
DNA: TGTGCCAGCAGCTTGAACTGGGCCCCGGACTACGAGCAGTACTTC